Sequencing of this T cell receptor beta chain was carried out in a study of blood T cells in healthy people across ages. The use of a sample-barcoded 5' primer and a J-beta primer mix characterized a second PCR of roughly 6 to 11 cycles. TCRdb itself ran the 5' RACE reads through MiXCR, one entry per CDR3 protein. The data show 1.5 million to 2 million distinct CDR3 sequences, with around 50% seen just once and over 2% held by the top ten. The CDR3 has 15 amino acids. The germline V gene encodes CDR1 MDHEN and CDR2 SYDVKM. With 4 bases removed from V and 0 bases from J, the gap between germline ends came to 10 bases. Only one count was recorded for this clonotype. The donors, aged about 6 to 100, were healthy Caucasians from Russia.

The chain uses TRBV28 and TRBJ2-4; D might be TRBD1 (6 bases). The sequencing sample was made of blood. This clonotype was obtained from a woman between 35 and 50 years old in good health. CDR3: CASSSGELAKNIQYF. CDR3 in DNA: TGTGCCAGCAGTTCAGGGGAACTAGCCAAAAACATTCAGTACTTC.